These 9 T cell receptor beta chains share one sample of origin, sequenced in a study of CD8 T cells in ankylosing spondylitis. TCRdb re-derived calls from the 5' RACE reads in MiXCR, one entry per CDR3 protein. The sample has 300,000 to 400,000 distinct CDR3 sequences; roughly 12% are singletons. The sample consisted of blood, either unsorted or a sorted T cell fraction (not recorded which). Every receptor here comes from a female donor with ankylosing spondylitis or in good health (not recorded which).

At least ten counts were recorded for this clonotype. The V gene is TRBV7-9, the J gene TRBJ2-1; D is ambiguous. V was clipped by 3 bases and J by 8 bases, with 5 bases between them. This CDR3 is built from 11 residues. Looked up from germline, CDR1 is SEHNR and CDR2 is FQNEAQ (reference sequence). The CDR3 DNA is TGTGCCAGCAGCTTTGCTTATGAGCAGTTCTTC. It is translated as CASSFAYEQFF.

V and J are TRBV5-1 and TRBJ1-3; D is unresolved. CDR1 SGHRS and CDR2 YFSETQ come from the germline V gene. Between the trimmed V and J ends, which lost 2 bases and 0 bases, there was a span of 9 bases. The CDR3 has 15 residues. CDR3 region: CASSLTAFSGNTIYF. CDR3 nucleotide sequence: TGCGCCAGCAGCTTAACAGCCTTCTCTGGAAACACCATATATTTT. The full variable domain, with the rest looked up from reference TRBV5-1 and TRBJ1-3, is KAGVTQTPRYLIKTRGQQVTLSCSPISGHRSVSWYQQTPGQGLQFLFEYFSETQRNKGNFPGRFSGRQFSNSRSEMNVSTLELGDSALYLCASSLTAFSGNTIYFGEGSWLTVV.

Many counts were recorded for this clonotype. V usage is TRBV28 and J usage is TRBJ1-6; D is possibly TRBD1 (5 bases). The CDR3 extends over 15 amino acids. Germline-derived CDR1 and CDR2 are MDHEN and SYDVKM. Trimming stripped 2 bases from V and 10 bases from J, with 15 bases between. CDR3 coding DNA: TGTGCCAGCAGTTTAAAGGGGCGAGGAGGGTCACCCCTCCACTTT. This translates into CASSLKGRGGSPLHF.

Many counts were recorded for this clonotype. The junction does not match germline at one end; this may be a read error. The chain combines TRBV20-1 with TRBJ2-1; perhaps D is TRBD1 or TRBD2 (6 bases each). In germline, CDR1 is DFQATT, CDR2 SNEGSKA (reference sequence). The CDR3 spans 11 residues. The CDR3 sequence: CSARAGGLGIF. The CDR3 nucleotides read TGCAGTGCTAGAGCTGGGGGGCTTGGGATCTTC.

This clonotype was seen ten or more times. The gene calls are TRBV20-1 and TRBJ2-4; a possible D gene is TRBD2 (7 bases). The ends were cut back, 3 bases at V and 6 bases at J, with 9 bases in the middle. Germline V gene lookup returns CDR1 DFQATT and CDR2 SNEGSKA (reference sequence). The CDR3 contains 12 residues. As DNA, the CDR3 is TGCAGTGCTAGGGGAGGGGGAAACATTCAGTACTTC. Its translation: CSARGGGNIQYF.

This clonotype appeared many times. The chain is built from TRBV20-1 and TRBJ1-4, with 7 bases lining up with TRBD1. Germline assignment: CDR1 DFQATT and CDR2 SNEGSKA (reference sequence). V was clipped by 6 bases and J by 11 bases; unmatched bases: 12. The CDR3 sequence is 13 residues long. CDR3 DNA: TGCAGTGCCGGGGACAGTCAACCGGGGAAACTGTTTTTT. Translation: CSAGDSQPGKLFF.

In this sample, this clonotype turned up many times. The chain links TRBV7-2 to TRBJ2-3; D is perhaps TRBD1 (6 bases). V was trimmed by 1 base and J by 1 base, leaving 15 bases between them. Germline V CDR1 and CDR2: SGHTA, FQGNSA. CDR3 size: 17 residues. CDR3 nucleotide sequence: TGTGCCAGCAGCTTAGTGGGAACAGGGCTACGCACAGATACGCAGTATTTT. Its protein is CASSLVGTGLRTDTQYF.

A remark on this clonotype: A much larger clone is a single base away; this may be a read error. A read error is likely, as this CDR3 ends without the conserved phenylalanine or tryptophan. The chain joins TRBV5-1 to TRBJ2-3; D remains unclear. V gave up 9 bases and J gave up 3 bases, with 11 bases separating them. Per germline, CDR1 SGHRS and CDR2 YFSETQ. This CDR3 is built from 12 residues. DNA of the CDR3: TGCGCCACCGGACCCGAGACAGATACGCAGTATTAT. Its translation is CATGPETDTQYY.

J is TRBJ2-3 and V is TRBV6-2 or TRBV6-3, with 7 bases aligning to TRBD1. CDR1 and CDR2 (germline): MNHEY, SVGEGT. V lost 3 bases to trimming and J lost 3 bases; unmatched junction nucleotides: 6. This CDR3 has 15 amino acids. CDR3 DNA sequence: TGTGCCAGCAGTTATTTGACAGGGTCTACAGATACGCAGTATTTT. Translated: CASSYLTGSTDTQYF.